This section outlines one T cell receptor beta chain sequence together with its context. Clones were read by immunoSEQ multiplex PCR, and TCRdb kept only the in-frame ones, dropping some. The sample contains about 82,000 clones, 85% of which appear only once. The junction had 4 bases not matched to a gene; V was cut back by 6 bases and J by 9 bases. CDR3 length equals 14 residues. The germline V gene encodes CDR1 MNHNS and CDR2 SASEGT. These data belong to a study of blood T cell repertoires in COVID-19. The sequence was obtained from an elderly man with active or convalescent COVID-19. Sequencing used peripheral blood. This chain uses TRBV6-1 with TRBJ1-6, with 11 bases aligning to TRBD1. The CDR3 coding sequence is TGTGCCAGCAGACCCGGGACAGGGGGTTCACCCCTCCACTTT. This gives the protein CASRPGTGGSPLHF.